This paragraph covers one T cell receptor (beta chain) sequence. Its antigen is still unknown. This entry belongs to a study of cytotoxic CD8 clonotypes in ibrutinib-treated CLL. Study-wide background: Investigators collected response samples after a median 12 months of treatment, range 6 to 36. Overall study findings and caveats: Public clonotypes were rare and shrank or held steady on treatment.

The data were produced by immunoSEQ multiplex PCR, yet TCRdb's version contains in-frame clones alone and is incomplete. Of 250,000 to 350,000 clones listed, around 69% are singletons. The V gene lost 2 bases and the J gene lost 4 bases, with 9 bases spanning the gap. CDR1 and CDR2 (germline): SQVTM, ANQGSEA. CDR3 length: 13 residues. This chain links TRBV29-1 with TRBJ2-1; D uncertain. The source was PBMCs, collected at disease progression, from a patient treated with ibrutinib. The TCR sequence derives from a human donor with chronic lymphocytic leukemia. The DNA of the CDR3 is TGCAGCGTTGAAAGGCGGTTATACAATGAGCAGTTCTTC. It translates to CSVERRLYNEQFF.